Below, 27 T cell receptor beta chains from the same sample are listed, as sequenced in a study of tumor-infiltrating lymphocytes in localized non-small cell lung cancer. Assay: immunoSEQ multiplex PCR; the TCRdb copy retains only in-frame clones and omits some. This table holds some 5,000 clones, 65% to 85% found once. The sample taken for sequencing was lung tumor tissue. Every receptor here comes from a human donor with non-small cell lung cancer.

The gene calls are TRBV28 and TRBJ1-4, with a possible D match to TRBD1 (6 bases). Germline V gene lookup returns CDR1 MDHEN and CDR2 SYDVKM. V dropped 7 bases and J dropped 11 bases, with 20 bases sitting between them. The CDR3 loop spans 14 amino acids. CDR3 nucleotide sequence: TGTGCCAGCACTCAAAGGGGGGACTGGGGGAAACTGTTTTTT. Translation: CASTQRGDWGKLFF.

The rearrangement links TRBV30 to TRBJ1-1, with 9 bases that match TRBD1. The V gene end was trimmed by 3 bases and the J gene end by 8 bases; junction bases not matched to a gene: 7. CDR1 and CDR2 (germline): GTSNPN, SVGIG (reference sequence). This CDR3 region has 13 residues. The CDR3 DNA follows: TGTGCCTGGAGCCAGGGACAGGGCTCCGAAGCTTTCTTT. It specifies CAWSQGQGSEAFF.

This rearrangement joins TRBV29-1 to TRBJ1-2; tentative D call: TRBD1 (5 bases). The CDR3 totals 13 residues. The V end lost 7 bases, the J end lost 0 bases, and 12 bases lay between the germline ends. Germline CDR1 reads SQVTM; CDR2 reads ANQGSEA. In nucleotides, the CDR3 is TGCAGCGGCGGGACTGATGCTAACTATGGCTACACCTTC. Translation: CSGGTDANYGYTF.

This clone was seen just once. The chain couples TRBV6-1 to TRBJ1-4; D perhaps matches TRBD1 (5 bases). There are 15 residues in the CDR3. CDR1 and CDR2 from the germline V gene are MNHNS and SASEGT. V lost 2 bases and J lost 4, with 11 bases in between. The CDR3 sequence: CASSEQAGINEKLFF. As DNA, the CDR3 is TGTGCCAGCAGTGAACAGGCAGGGATTAATGAAAAACTGTTTTTT.

V usage is TRBV19 and J usage is TRBJ2-7; 10 bases are a match to TRBD1. This CDR3 is 15 amino acids long. J was trimmed by 3 bases and V by 5 bases; bases with no gene match: 7. Per the germline V gene, CDR1 is LNHDA and CDR2 is SQIVND (reference sequence). CDR3 coding DNA: TGTGCCAGTAGTCTATCCGGGACAGGGGTCTACGAGCAGTACTTC. Translation gives CASSLSGTGVYEQYF.

The CDR3 bases are TGTGCCAGCTCACCACCTTGGGGCGAAGGTGGCTACGAGCAGTACTTC. Amino acids: CASSPPWGEGGYEQYF. The rearrangement uses TRBV18 and TRBJ2-7; tentatively, D is TRBD1 (5 bases). Germline CDR1 reads KGHSH; CDR2 reads LQKENI. CDR3 length: 16 residues. With 0 bases removed from V and 3 bases from J, the gap between germline ends came to 15 bases. Filled out from reference TRBV18 and TRBJ2-7, the complete variable domain reads NAGVMQNPRHLVRRRGQEARLRCSPMKGHSHVYWYRQLPEEGLKFMVYLQKENIIDESGMPKERFSAEFPKEGPSILRIQQVVRGDSAAYFCASSPPWGEGGYEQYFGPGTRLTVT.

J is TRBJ2-7 and V is TRBV2, with a tentative D call TRBD1 (5 bases). Germline CDR1 reads SNHLY; CDR2 reads FYNNEI. V lost 7 bases, J lost 7 bases, and 11 bases lay in between. This CDR3 contains 11 residues. Here the CDR3 DNA reads TGTGCCAGCACAGGGATTTTGGAGCAGTACTTC. The encoded protein is CASTGILEQYF.

Only one count was recorded for this clone. The rearrangement joins TRBV5-1 to TRBJ2-5; D possibly corresponds to TRBD2 (6 bases). Germline-derived CDR1 and CDR2 are SGHRS and YFSETQ. Trimming took off 0 bases at V and 1 base at J, with 10 bases between the two ends. This CDR3 comprises 15 residues. Here the CDR3 DNA reads TGCGCCAGCAGCTTGGCTGGGACTTCCCAAGAGACCCAGTACTTC. Encoded protein: CASSLAGTSQETQYF.

The V and J genes are TRBV5-4 and TRBJ2-5; D might be TRBD1 or TRBD2, each matching 5 bases. TRBJ2-7 matches the DNA end more closely, so the J call is doubtful. Germline assignment: CDR1 SGHNT and CDR2 YYREEE (reference sequence). CDR3 length equals 13 residues. This chain's CDR3 is CASSLAGPTEQYF. The CDR3 DNA follows: TGTGCCAGCAGCTTGGCGGGGCCAACCGAGCAGTACTTC.

V is TRBV20-1 and J is TRBJ2-7; possible D gene TRBD1, 5 bases. The CDR3 has 11 amino acids. The germline V gene has CDR1 DFQATT and CDR2 SNEGSKA (reference sequence). Trimming left V 5 bases short and J 9 bases short, with 14 bases between. This chain's CDR3 is CSASDKWRQYF. DNA of the CDR3: TGCAGTGCTTCGGACAAATGGAGGCAGTACTTC.

The chain combines TRBV4-1 with TRBJ2-2; 7 positions match TRBD2. Germline CDR1 is MGHRA and CDR2 is YSYEKL. V dropped 0 bases and J dropped 5; count of bases not matched to a gene: 12. This CDR3 contains 18 residues. Here the CDR3 reads CASSQDISLAVRTGELFF. In DNA, the CDR3 is TGCGCCAGCAGCCAAGACATTTCCCTAGCGGTGAGGACCGGGGAGCTGTTTTTT.

V and J are TRBV6-1 and TRBJ1-1, with 8 bases lining up with TRBD1. V shed 5 bases and J 6 bases; nucleotides not matched to a gene: 5. Germline CDR1 and CDR2: MNHNS and SASEGT. The CDR3 runs to 13 residues. CDR3 sequence: CASSRTGQAEAFF. The CDR3 DNA sequence: TGTGCCAGCAGTCGGACAGGGCAGGCTGAAGCTTTCTTT.

V usage is TRBV29-1 and J usage is TRBJ1-1, with D unclear. Germline V CDR1 and CDR2: SQVTM, ANQGSEA. V lost 5 bases, J lost 3 bases, and 4 bases lay in between. The CDR3 loop spans 10 amino acids. In nucleotides, the CDR3 is TGCAGCGTTCGCCACACTGAAGCTTTCTTT. Translation: CSVRHTEAFF.

The gene calls are TRBV7-6 and TRBJ2-3, with 9 bases aligning to TRBD2. CDR1 SGHVS and CDR2 FNYEAQ come from the germline V gene. V lost 2 bases to trimming and J lost 3 bases; unmatched junction nucleotides: 12. The CDR3 is 18 residues long. The CDR3 is CASSLYAGGPSGTDTQYF. In DNA form, the CDR3 reads TGTGCCAGCAGCTTATACGCGGGAGGGCCATCGGGAACAGATACGCAGTATTTT.

This sequence joins TRBV5-1 and TRBJ2-7; 8 bases line up with TRBD2. This CDR3 contains 16 residues. Looked up from germline, CDR1 is SGHRS and CDR2 is YFSETQ. Germline trimming cut 4 bases from V and 7 bases from J; bases unmatched to any gene: 16. The CDR3 nucleotides are TGCGCCAGCAGCCTTGATCCAGCGGGAGTTACTAGGGAGCAGTACTTC. This translates into CASSLDPAGVTREQYF.

J is TRBJ2-5 and V is TRBV18, with D perhaps TRBD1 (6 bases). Germline CDR1 and CDR2: KGHSH and LQKENI. The CDR3 has 16 amino acids. V lost 4 bases, J lost 1 base, and 16 bases lay in between. CDR3 protein: CASSRIVQGIQETQYF. DNA of the CDR3: TGTGCCAGCTCACGGATCGTACAGGGAATCCAAGAGACCCAGTACTTC.

The chain is built from TRBV4-1 and TRBJ1-1; D perhaps matches TRBD1 (5 bases). The length of the CDR3 is 15 residues. Germline V CDR1 and CDR2: MGHRA, YSYEKL. The V end was cut by 1 base, the J end by 0 bases, with 9 bases between. The CDR3: CASSQARGLNTEAFF. Written as DNA, the CDR3 is TGCGCCAGCAGCCAAGCGCGGGGCTTGAACACTGAAGCTTTCTTT.

This rearrangement joins TRBV11-2 to TRBJ2-2, with 7 bases aligning to TRBD1. The CDR3 runs to 14 residues. Germline V CDR1 and CDR2: SGHAT, FQNNGV. With V trimmed by 5 bases and J by 3 bases, 3 bases remained unmatched. The CDR3 DNA reads TGTGCCAGCAGCCAGGGGGTTTACACCGGGGAGCTGTTTTTT. Amino acid sequence: CASSQGVYTGELFF.

V gene TRBV5-1 combines with J gene TRBJ2-7, with D possibly being TRBD1 (7 bases). CDR1 is SGHRS, CDR2 YFSETQ, per germline. The CDR3 consists of 13 residues. V lost 0 bases, J lost 12 bases, and 16 bases lay in between. CDR3 DNA sequence: TGCGCCAGCAGCTTGGATCTCGGCAGGGGGGTGTACTTC. It yields the protein CASSLDLGRGVYF.

The rearrangement joins TRBV7-9 to TRBJ1-5; D gene uncertain. CDR1 is SEHNR and CDR2 is FQNEAQ in the germline V gene (reference sequence). V lost 5 bases to trimming and J lost 4 bases, with 9 bases between them. The CDR3 consists of 13 residues. CDR3 in amino acids: CASSLGPNQPQHF. As DNA, the CDR3 is TGTGCCAGCAGCCTAGGACCGAATCAGCCCCAGCATTTT.

The chain links TRBV7-3 to TRBJ2-7; D may be TRBD2 (5 bases). The germline V and J ends were trimmed by 4 bases and 1 base, with 8 bases remaining between them. Germline CDR1 reads SGHTA; CDR2 reads FQGTGA. The CDR3 sequence is 13 residues long. The CDR3 region has the DNA TGTGCCAGCAGCTCCGACTATTCCTACGAGCAGTACTTC. Translating it yields CASSSDYSYEQYF.

The V and J genes are TRBV12-5 and TRBJ2-6; unclear D gene. The CDR3 totals 13 residues. V lost 4 bases and J lost 7, with 8 bases in between. The germline gives CDR1 LGHNT, CDR2 FRNRAP. CDR3 residues: CASGSNSANVLTF. As DNA, the CDR3 is TGTGCTAGTGGTTCGAACAGTGCCAACGTCCTGACTTTC.

V is TRBV25-1 and J is TRBJ2-1; no clear D gene. In germline, CDR1 is MGHDK, CDR2 SYGVNS. V was cut by 7 bases and J by 8 bases, with 15 bases left in between. CDR3 size: 13 residues. The CDR3 spells CASIRWDGDEQFF. DNA for the CDR3: TGTGCCAGCATTAGGTGGGATGGCGATGAGCAGTTCTTC.

The V call is TRBV7-3, the J call TRBJ1-5, with D perhaps TRBD1 (5 bases). V was shortened by 8 bases and J by 7 bases, with 15 bases between the two germline ends. Germline assignment: CDR1 SGHTA and CDR2 FQGTGA. The CDR3 runs 13 residues. Written as DNA, the CDR3 is TGTGCCAGCGCCACCCAGGGAGGCCAGCCCCAGCATTTT. It yields the protein CASATQGGQPQHF.

This clone was observed a single time. V gene TRBV2 combines with J gene TRBJ2-7; D remains ambiguous. The CDR3 is made up of 14 amino acids. Trimming removed 5 bases from V and 1 base from J, with 12 bases in between. Germline CDR1 is SNHLY and CDR2 is FYNNEI. CDR3 sequence: CASSFRLESYEQYF. CDR3 sequence (DNA): TGTGCCAGCAGTTTCAGGTTGGAGTCCTACGAGCAGTACTTC.

The V gene is TRBV28, the J gene TRBJ1-5; TRBD1 agrees at 8 bases. Trimming at V came to 4 bases and at J to 8 bases, leaving 10 bases not matched to a gene. CDR3 length equals 15 residues. Germline lookup yields CDR1 MDHEN and CDR2 SYDVKM. The CDR3 DNA reads TGTGCCAGCAGTTGGCCGACAGGGGCAAAGGAGCCCCAGCATTTT. It encodes CASSWPTGAKEPQHF. Filled out from reference TRBV28 and TRBJ1-5, the complete variable domain reads DVKVTQSSRYLVKRTGEKVFLECVQDMDHENMFWYRQDPGLGLRLIYFSYDVKMKEKGDIPEGYSVSREKKERFSLILESASTNQTSMYLCASSWPTGAKEPQHFGDGTRLSIL.

This chain joins TRBV29-1 and TRBJ2-5, with a tentative D call TRBD2 (5 bases). Germline V lookup: CDR1 SQVTM, CDR2 ANQGSEA. This CDR3 is built from 12 residues. V was clipped by 4 bases and J by 4 bases, with 10 bases between them. CDR3 DNA sequence: TGCAGCGTTGGAGGGTCTTTAGAGACCCAGTACTTC. Translated, it gives CSVGGSLETQYF.